Each of the 22 T cell receptor beta chains below was sequenced from the same sample in a study of cytomegalovirus exposure and HLA in healthy donors. PCR amplification relied on 60 Vbeta primers (plus 13 Jbeta primers). Clones were read by immunoSEQ multiplex PCR, and TCRdb kept only the in-frame ones, dropping some. The sample has about 83,000 clones, about 77% seen once. Sequencing input: PBMCs. The source of these receptors is a man aged 55 to 70 in good health and CMV-seronegative.

This chain uses TRBV7-9 with TRBJ1-2, with a tentative D call TRBD1 (5 bases). This CDR3 region has 15 residues. The V gene lost 5 bases and the J gene lost 2 bases, with 15 bases spanning the gap. Germline values: CDR1 SEHNR, CDR2 FQNEAQ (reference sequence). The CDR3 here is CASSTNPGFNYGYTF. CDR3 DNA: TGTGCCAGCAGCACTAACCCAGGGTTCAACTATGGCTACACCTTC.

Regarding this clone: One junction end disagrees with the germline gene, perhaps due to a read error. The sample holds other DNA sequences that translate to the same CDR3. The chain has TRBV15 and TRBJ1-1, with D maybe TRBD1 (6 bases). Per germline, CDR1 LNHNV and CDR2 YYDKDF (reference sequence). The CDR3 has 14 amino acids. DNA for the CDR3: TGTGCCACCAGTAGAGATCACCAGGGGAATGAAGCTTTCTTT. Translating gives CATSRDHQGNEAFF.

The chain has TRBV6-1 and TRBJ2-1; D unresolved. Between the trimmed V and J ends, which lost 1 base and 0 bases, there was a span of 13 bases. CDR1 is MNHNS and CDR2 is SASEGT in the germline V gene. The CDR3 length is 17 residues. The CDR3 spells CASSEGLPVSSYNEQFF. As DNA, the CDR3 is TGTGCCAGCAGTGAAGGGTTACCGGTTAGCTCCTACAATGAGCAGTTCTTC.

This chain uses TRBV30 with TRBJ2-2; D is possibly TRBD1 (5 bases). CDR3 size: 12 residues. V was shortened by 6 bases and J by 2 bases, with 7 bases between the two germline ends. Germline CDR1 GTSNPN, CDR2 SVGIG (reference sequence). The CDR3 spells CACQGNTGELFF. The CDR3 coding sequence is TGTGCCTGCCAGGGAAACACCGGGGAGCTGTTTTTT. The full variable domain, completed using reference TRBV30 and TRBJ2-2, is SQTIHQWPATLVQPVGSPLSLECTVEGTSNPNLYWYRQAAGRGLQLLFYSVGIGQISSEVPQNLSASRPQDRQFILSSKKLLLSDSGFYLCACQGNTGELFFGEGSRLTVL.

The rearrangement uses TRBV29-1 and TRBJ2-7; 11 bases align to TRBD1. The germline gives CDR1 SQVTM, CDR2 ANQGSEA. The V gene end was trimmed by 3 bases and the J gene end by 5 bases; junction bases not matched to a gene: 0. This CDR3 is 12 amino acids long. DNA for the CDR3: TGCAGCGTTGAGGGACAGGGGGACGAGCAGTACTTC. It yields the protein CSVEGQGDEQYF.

The chain employs TRBV7-9 and TRBJ1-2; 11 nucleotides line up with TRBD1. The J segment lost 8 bases and the V segment lost 3 bases, leaving 5 bases of the junction unmatched. This CDR3 has 14 residues. CDR1 SEHNR and CDR2 FQNEAQ come from the germline V gene (reference sequence). This chain's CDR3 is CASSFGQGAGGYTF. The CDR3 region has the DNA TGTGCCAGCAGCTTCGGACAGGGGGCGGGAGGCTACACCTTC.

CDR3 bases: TGTGCCAGCAGCCCCCTGGGGGGAGGGGACACCTACGAGCAGTACTTC. This translates into CASSPLGGGDTYEQYF. This chain uses TRBV9 with TRBJ2-7, with D possibly being TRBD2 (7 bases). The V and J ends lost 4 bases and 2 bases respectively, with 19 bases between them. From germline, CDR1 is SGDLS and CDR2 YYNGEE. The CDR3 has 16 amino acids.

Only a few counts were recorded for this clone. The CDR3 loop is CASSQGDRVINNEQFF. DNA for the CDR3: TGTGCCAGCAGCCAAGGAGACAGGGTAATTAACAATGAGCAGTTCTTC. The V gene is TRBV14, the J gene TRBJ2-1, with TRBD1 matching over 7 bases. From germline, CDR1 is SGHDN and CDR2 FVKESK. The CDR3 is 16 amino acids. Trimming at V came to 1 base and at J to 5 bases, leaving 8 bases not matched to a gene. The full variable domain, in which reference TRBV14 and TRBJ2-1 provide the parts outside the CDR3, is EAGVTQFPSHSVIEKGQTVTLRCDPISGHDNLYWYRRVMGKEIKFLLHFVKESKQDESGMPNNRFLAERTGGTYSTLKVQPAELEDSGVYFCASSQGDRVINNEQFFGPGTRLTVL.

The chain recombines TRBV19 with TRBJ2-2; 9 bases match TRBD1. Per germline, CDR1 LNHDA and CDR2 SQIVND (reference sequence). The CDR3 loop spans 15 amino acids. V trimming: 5 bases; J trimming: 7 bases; junction bases outside the gene matches: 8. The CDR3 sequence is CASSSTGGAVGELFF. The DNA of the CDR3 is TGTGCCAGTAGTTCAACAGGGGGCGCGGTCGGGGAGCTGTTTTTT.

The gene calls are TRBV27 and TRBJ1-1; D remains ambiguous. The CDR3 is 12 residues long. Deletions cut 5 bases from V and 8 bases from J, with 12 bases between. CDR1 and CDR2 from the germline V gene are MNHEY and SMNVEV (reference sequence). CDR3 sequence reads: CASSDSRWEAFF. The CDR3 DNA is TGTGCCAGCAGTGATTCGCGGTGGGAAGCTTTCTTT.

This clone showed up just a few times. J is TRBJ1-4 and V is TRBV11-2, with 7 bases aligning to TRBD1. Germline CDR1 SGHAT, CDR2 FQNNGV. This CDR3 is 14 amino acids long. The ends lost 5 bases at V and 10 bases at J; junction bases unmatched: 10. CDR3 sequence: CASSRQGPPPKLFF. In nucleotides, the CDR3 is TGTGCCAGCAGCCGACAGGGACCCCCCCCAAAACTGTTTTTT.

J is TRBJ1-1 and V is TRBV30; D possibly corresponds to TRBD1 (5 bases). V lost 5 bases to trimming and J lost 3 bases, with 7 bases between them. This CDR3 region has 11 residues. Germline V gene lookup returns CDR1 GTSNPN and CDR2 SVGIG (reference sequence). The CDR3 reads CAWGGYTEAFF. In DNA, the CDR3 is TGTGCCTGGGGGGGGTACACTGAAGCTTTCTTT. The complete variable domain, with remaining parts taken from reference TRBV30 and TRBJ1-1, reads SQTIHQWPATLVQPVGSPLSLECTVEGTSNPNLYWYRQAAGRGLQLLFYSVGIGQISSEVPQNLSASRPQDRQFILSSKKLLLSDSGFYLCAWGGYTEAFFGQGTRLTVV.

This chain joins TRBV2 and TRBJ2-5, with 9 bases lining up with TRBD2. The CDR3 consists of 17 residues. V gave up 4 bases and J gave up 2 bases; unmatched junction bases: 11. Germline-derived CDR1 and CDR2 are SNHLY and FYNNEI. The CDR3 protein is CASSVLLSGGRQETQYF. The CDR3 DNA reads as TGTGCCAGCAGTGTGCTTCTTAGCGGGGGTCGTCAAGAGACCCAGTACTTC. Using reference TRBV2 and TRBJ2-5 for the parts outside the CDR3, the full variable domain is EPEVTQTPSHQVTQMGQEVILRCVPISNHLYFYWYRQILGQKVEFLVSFYNNEISEKSEIFDDQFSVERPDGSNFTLKIRSTKLEDSAMYFCASSVLLSGGRQETQYFGPGTRLLVL.

In this sample, this clone turned up a few times. This chain's CDR3 is CASSFGTGGTDTQYF. The DNA of the CDR3 is TGTGCCAGTAGTTTTGGGACAGGGGGCACAGATACGCAGTATTTT. V and J are TRBV19 and TRBJ2-3; 10 bases agree with TRBD1. Germline CDR1 is LNHDA and CDR2 is SQIVND (reference sequence). There are 15 residues in the CDR3. The trim removed 5 bases at V and 1 base at J, leaving 3 bases unmatched.

This clone was found a few times. The rearrangement uses TRBV19 and TRBJ1-5; no clear D gene. CDR1 is LNHDA, CDR2 SQIVND, per germline (reference sequence). Trimming pared 7 bases from V and 6 bases from J, leaving 13 bases between. The CDR3 runs 13 residues. The CDR3 spells CASTTEGSQPQHF. For the CDR3, the DNA is TGTGCCAGTACCACCGAAGGGAGTCAGCCCCAGCATTTT.

The chain links TRBV27 to TRBJ2-7, with 11 bases matching TRBD2. CDR3 length: 15 amino acids. Losses at the gene ends were 4 bases for V and 1 base for J; bases not matched to a gene: 3. Germline V gives CDR1 MNHEY, CDR2 SMNVEV (reference sequence). CDR3 in amino acids: CASSYGTSGSYEQYF. CDR3 DNA sequence: TGTGCCAGCAGTTACGGGACTAGCGGATCCTACGAGCAGTACTTC.

The rearrangement uses TRBV11-2 and TRBJ1-4; 7 positions agree with TRBD1. The length of the CDR3 is 15 residues. The germline V gene encodes CDR1 SGHAT and CDR2 FQNNGV. Trimming took 2 bases from V and 2 from J; bases not matched to a gene: 2. CDR3 nucleotides: TGTGCCAGCAGCTTAACGGGACAGACTAATGAAAAACTGTTTTTT. Amino acids: CASSLTGQTNEKLFF. Full variable domain (remainder filled in from reference TRBV11-2 and TRBJ1-4): EAGVAQSPRYKIIEKRQSVAFWCNPISGHATLYWYQQILGQGPKLLIQFQNNGVVDDSQLPKDRFSAERLKGVDSTLKIQPAKLEDSAVYLCASSLTGQTNEKLFFGSGTQLSVL.

V gene TRBV2 combines with J gene TRBJ2-7; D might be TRBD2 (5 bases). Germline CDR1 and CDR2: SNHLY and FYNNEI. The CDR3 loop spans 13 amino acids. CDR3 residues: CASDEGAAYEQYF. The CDR3 DNA follows: TGTGCTAGTGACGAGGGAGCGGCCTACGAGCAGTACTTC.

The gene calls are TRBV30 and TRBJ1-2; D unclear. The length of the CDR3 is 13 residues. The ends were cut back, 2 bases at V and 8 bases at J, with 15 bases in the middle. Germline V gene data show CDR1 as GTSNPN and CDR2 as SVGIG (reference sequence). The CDR3 nucleotides are TGTGCCTGGAGTCTTCAGGCGGGCTACGGCTACACCTTC. As protein: CAWSLQAGYGYTF.

The V and J genes are TRBV7-3 and TRBJ1-6, with a possible D match to TRBD1 (6 bases). V shed 7 bases and J shed 0 bases, with 19 bases lying between them. The CDR3 loop spans 18 amino acids. Germline-derived CDR1 and CDR2 are SGHTA and FQGTGA. In nucleotides, the CDR3 is TGTGCCAGCACCGCGGGGGCCCCAGCCAGCTCCTATAATTCACCCCTCCACTTT. Translation gives CASTAGAPASSYNSPLHF. The full variable domain, with the rest looked up from reference TRBV7-3 and TRBJ1-6, is GAGVSQTPSNKVTEKGKYVELRCDPISGHTALYWYRQSLGQGPEFLIYFQGTGAADDSGLPNDRFFAVRPEGSVSTLKIQRTERGDSAVYLCASTAGAPASSYNSPLHFGNGTRLTVT.

J is TRBJ1-2 and V is TRBV2; 10 positions agree with TRBD1. The trim removed 6 bases at V and 4 bases at J, leaving 8 bases unmatched. Per germline, CDR1 SNHLY and CDR2 FYNNEI. The length of the CDR3 is 15 residues. Here the CDR3 reads CASRLKGQGIYGYTF. DNA for the CDR3: TGTGCCAGCAGATTGAAGGGACAGGGGATCTATGGCTACACCTTC.

V is TRBV30 and J is TRBJ1-5; D may be TRBD1 (5 bases). V dropped 3 bases and J dropped 2 bases, with 8 bases sitting between them. Germline V gives CDR1 GTSNPN, CDR2 SVGIG (reference sequence). CDR3 length: 13 residues. The CDR3 region is CAWSRVGNQPQHF. Written as DNA, the CDR3 is TGTGCCTGGAGCAGGGTTGGCAATCAGCCCCAGCATTTT.